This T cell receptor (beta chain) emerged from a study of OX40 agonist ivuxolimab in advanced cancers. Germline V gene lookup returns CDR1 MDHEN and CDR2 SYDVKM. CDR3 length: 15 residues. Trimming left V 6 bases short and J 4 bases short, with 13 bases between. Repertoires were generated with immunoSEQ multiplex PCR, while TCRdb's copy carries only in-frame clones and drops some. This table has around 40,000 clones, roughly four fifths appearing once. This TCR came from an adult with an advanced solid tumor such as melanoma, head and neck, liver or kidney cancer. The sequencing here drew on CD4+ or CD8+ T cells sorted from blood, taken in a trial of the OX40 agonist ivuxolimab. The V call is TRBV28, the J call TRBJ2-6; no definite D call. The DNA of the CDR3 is TGTGCCAGCAGGTCCCCGTCGTGGGGGGCCAACGTCCTGACTTTC. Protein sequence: CASRSPSWGANVLTF.